Listed below are T cell receptor beta chains from one sample, sequenced in a study of T-cell memory formation after mild COVID-19. One entry per CDR3 protein results from TCRdb running MiXCR on the 5' RACE reads. The table records 25,000 to 35,000 distinct CDR3 sequences, approximately 12% of them present only once. The sample taken for sequencing was PBMCs or a T cell subset sorted from them (not recorded which). Receptors were obtained from an adult woman who had mild COVID-19 (a few samples of this study predate the infection). Cell type and time point are not known. Each CDR3 is given with its conserved first and last residue. D genes are given only for firm matches. Clone size is given for some rows only: seen once, a few or many times, or a class if the clone is expanded.

j_call	v_call	clone_size	d_call	cdr3_nt	cdr3_aa
TRBJ1-5	TRBV2	medium-sized	.	TGTGCCAGCACTAGAGGACAGAATAGCAATCAGCCCCAGCATTTT	CASTRGQNSNQPQHF
TRBJ1-5	TRBV19	many	.	TGTGCCAGTAGTATTGAGCTGGGCAATCAGCCCCAGCATTTT	CASSIELGNQPQHF
TRBJ1-1	TRBV14	many	.	TGTGCCAGCAGCCAAAGCTTTGAAGCTTTCTTT	CASSQSFEAFF
TRBJ1-6	TRBV5-1	many	.	TGCGCCAGCAGCTTGGCTTCGGCCGATAATTCACCCCTCCACTTT	CASSLASADNSPLHF
TRBJ2-3	TRBV7-9	once	.	TGTGCCAGCAGCTACGACTCGGGGTTCTCAGATACGCAGTATTTT	CASSYDSGFSDTQYF
TRBJ2-7	TRBV7-6	.	.	TGTGCCAGCAGCTTAAGAAGGGACCTCCAGTACTTC	CASSLRRDLQYF
TRBJ2-4	TRBV5-1	.	.	TGCGCCAGCAGCTTGGGGGACGGAAACATTCAGTACTTC	CASSLGDGNIQYF
TRBJ2-1	TRBV6-4	many	.	TGTGCCAGCAGCCGGGACAACGAAGGCGATGAGCAGTTCTTC	CASSRDNEGDEQFF
TRBJ2-1	TRBV20-1	many	TRBD1	TGCAGTGCTAGTGACGGACAGGGTATCCGCGAGTTCTTC	CSASDGQGIREFF
TRBJ2-7	TRBV12-3/TRBV12-4	many	TRBD2	TGTGCCAGCAGTTCCCCCGGGACTAGCGGGAGCCACGAGCAGTACTTC	CASSSPGTSGSHEQYF
TRBJ2-5	TRBV6-5	many	TRBD2	TGTGCCAGCAGACGGACTAGCGGGGGAGGAGAGACCCAGTACTTC	CASRRTSGGGETQYF
TRBJ2-2	TRBV4-2	.	.	TGTGCCAGCAGCCAATCGCGGGGCGCGAACACCGGGGAGCTGTTTTTT	CASSQSRGANTGELFF
TRBJ1-2	TRBV10-3	many	TRBD1	TGTGCCATCACGGGACAGTCTAACTATGGCTACACCTTC	CAITGQSNYGYTF
TRBJ1-1	TRBV6-2/TRBV6-3	many	.	TGTGCCAGCCGAATACAGGGATGGGGCACTGAAGCTTTCTTT	CASRIQGWGTEAFF
TRBJ2-2	TRBV24-1	.	.	TGTGCCACCAGTGCCGAGAGGGGACAATACACCGGGGAGCTGTTTTTT	CATSAERGQYTGELFF
TRBJ2-3	TRBV2	many	.	TGTGCCAGCAGTGGGGGCGCAGGCTCTACAGATACGCAGTATTTT	CASSGGAGSTDTQYF
TRBJ2-2	TRBV30	many	TRBD1	TGTGCCTGGAGGGACGGGGACAGGGATTCCGGGGAGCTGTTTTTT	CAWRDGDRDSGELFF
TRBJ1-1	TRBV5-4	many	.	TGTGCCAGCAGCGCACGTCCCGGGCCGCTACTAGCGGACACTGAAGCTTTCTTT	CASSARPGPLLADTEAFF
TRBJ2-7	TRBV5-5	many	.	TGTGCCAGCAGCTTGGCGAGCTTCTACGAGCAGTACTTC	CASSLASFYEQYF
TRBJ2-1	TRBV2	many	TRBD1	TGTGCCTTTTCTCGGACAGGCCGGAATGAGCAGTTCTTC	CAFSRTGRNEQFF
TRBJ2-7	TRBV5-1	many	.	TGCGCCAGCAGCTTGGTGCCAGGGGTCTCCTACGAGCAGTACTTC	CASSLVPGVSYEQYF
TRBJ1-1	TRBV9	.	TRBD1	TGTGCCAGCAGCGCTCTACTAACAGGGGTAGGCACTGAAGCTTTCTTT	CASSALLTGVGTEAFF
TRBJ2-3	TRBV7-9	many	.	TGTGCCAGCAGCTCCCTGAGTCACCTGACTAGTCCGCCGCAGTATTTT	CASSSLSHLTSPPQYF
TRBJ1-5	TRBV19	many	.	TGTGCCAGTACGCAGCAGGGCCTTCAGCCCCAGCATTTT	CASTQQGLQPQHF
TRBJ2-1	TRBV6-5	.	.	TGTGCCAGCGGGGCAGTCTCCTACAATGAGCAGTTCTTC	CASGAVSYNEQFF
TRBJ2-6	TRBV20-1	many	.	TGCAGTGCAACGCAGGGGCACAGTTCTGGGGCCAACGTCCTGACTTTC	CSATQGHSSGANVLTF
TRBJ1-6	TRBV6-1	many	.	TGTGCCAGCAGTGCAGGGCCCTATAATTCACCCCTCCACTTT	CASSAGPYNSPLHF
TRBJ2-7	TRBV6-5	many	TRBD2	TGTGCCAGCAGTCGTAGCGGGGGCGCCTCCTACGAGCAGTACTTC	CASSRSGGASYEQYF
TRBJ1-2	TRBV6-5	many	.	TGTGCCAGCAGTTACTCGTCGACAGTTTCTAACTATGGCTACACCTTC	CASSYSSTVSNYGYTF
TRBJ2-7	TRBV2	many	.	TGTGCCAGCAGATCGACTTATCTCAACTACGAGCAGTACTTC	CASRSTYLNYEQYF
TRBJ1-5	TRBV12-3/TRBV12-4	.	.	TGTGCCAGCAGTACTGGACAGTCCAATCAGCCCCAGCATTTT	CASSTGQSNQPQHF
TRBJ1-5	TRBV4-1	many	.	TGCGCCAGCAGCCGGATACAGGGTGGGGAGCCCCAGCATTTT	CASSRIQGGEPQHF
TRBJ1-6	TRBV18	many	.	TGTGCCAGCTCACCAGGAGAGCATTCACCCCTCCACTTT	CASSPGEHSPLHF
TRBJ2-7	TRBV9	many	.	TGTGCCAGCAGCGTAGCTCCGGGGTCGAGCTCCTACGAGCAGTACTTC	CASSVAPGSSSYEQYF
TRBJ2-1	TRBV20-1	many	TRBD1	TGCAGTGCTAGAGCCCAACAGGGGGGTGACTACAATGAGCAGTTCTTC	CSARAQQGGDYNEQFF
TRBJ2-1	TRBV12-3/TRBV12-4	many	.	TGTGCCAGCAGCCTAGGAGGTCCTAGCTCCTACAATGAGCAGTTCTTC	CASSLGGPSSYNEQFF
TRBJ2-1	TRBV7-8	many	.	TGTGCCAGCAGCTCCGCTAGCGTACCACCTGGGCAGCAGTTCTTC	CASSSASVPPGQQFF
TRBJ2-3	TRBV5-6	.	.	TGTGCCAGCAGCCTCCCCCTAAGTGGCACAGATACGCAGTATTTT	CASSLPLSGTDTQYF
TRBJ2-2	TRBV9	many	.	TGTGCCAGCAGCGTAGAATGGGTGGCCGGGGAGCTGTTTTTT	CASSVEWVAGELFF
TRBJ2-7	TRBV7-9	many	.	TGTGCCAGCAGCCCCCTGGTGGGCGGAGCCTACGAGCAGTACTTC	CASSPLVGGAYEQYF
TRBJ2-1	TRBV24-1	many	TRBD2	TGTGCCACCAGTGATCCCGCGGGGGGGTTAAGCTCCTACAATGAGCAGTTCTTC	CATSDPAGGLSSYNEQFF
TRBJ2-3	TRBV3-1	many	.	TGTGCCAGCAGCTCTCGAGCCCCGGAGAACACAGATACGCAGTATTTT	CASSSRAPENTDTQYF
TRBJ2-1	TRBV7-2	.	.	TGTGCCAGCAGCTTAGTGGCGGGGAGCTCCTACAATGAGCAGTTCTTC	CASSLVAGSSYNEQFF